A selection of T cell receptor beta chains follows, all from one sample in a study of blood T cells in healthy people across ages. TCRdb reprocessed the 5' RACE reads via MiXCR and lists one record per CDR3 protein. The data contain approximately 490,000 distinct CDR3 sequences, around 24% of them seen just once; the ten biggest clones take up 8.5% to 9.5%. The sample was also linked to a second study, of T cells of mothers and their children.

Sequenced material: blood. The receptors come from a boy between 10 and 17 years old in good health. The CDR3 runs from the conserved cysteine through the conserved F or W. Fields, in order: V gene, J gene, CDR3 length, D gene, clone size, CDR3 protein, CDR3 DNA. A D gene is named only where the DNA matches it firmly. The size entry is marked missing in some rows and otherwise reads once, few, many or a size class.

v_call: TRBV28; j_call: TRBJ2-2; cdr3_length: 15; d_call: TRBD2; clone_size: few; cdr3_aa: CASSLGGTNTGELLF; cdr3_nt: TGTGCCAGCAGTTTGGGGGGGACGAACACCGGGGAGCTGCTTTTT
v_call: TRBV18; j_call: TRBJ2-1; cdr3_length: 13; d_call: NA; clone_size: NA; cdr3_aa: CASSPFLVDEQFF; cdr3_nt: TGTGCCAGCTCACCATTCCTAGTTGATGAGCAGTTCTTC
v_call: TRBV5-1; j_call: TRBJ2-1; cdr3_length: 15; d_call: TRBD2; clone_size: NA; cdr3_aa: CASGTSGGAFDEQFF; cdr3_nt: TGCGCCAGCGGAACTAGCGGGGGGGCCTTCGATGAGCAGTTCTTC
v_call: TRBV6-5; j_call: TRBJ2-3; cdr3_length: 17; d_call: TRBD2; clone_size: few; cdr3_aa: CASRYSTASGATDTQYF; cdr3_nt: TGTGCCAGCAGATACTCGACGGCTAGCGGGGCTACAGATACGCAGTATTTT
v_call: TRBV3-1; j_call: TRBJ1-2; cdr3_length: 16; d_call: NA; clone_size: few; cdr3_aa: CASSQRLGDWDYGYTF; cdr3_nt: TGTGCCAGCAGCCAAAGATTGGGAGATTGGGACTATGGCTACACCTTC
v_call: TRBV12-3/TRBV12-4; j_call: TRBJ1-2; cdr3_length: 13; d_call: NA; clone_size: NA; cdr3_aa: CASSLSGFYGYTF; cdr3_nt: TGTGCCAGCAGTTTATCGGGGTTCTATGGCTACACCTTC
v_call: TRBV2; j_call: TRBJ1-2; cdr3_length: 14; d_call: TRBD1; clone_size: NA; cdr3_aa: CASPTGQGNYGYTF; cdr3_nt: TGTGCCAGCCCGACAGGGCAGGGGAACTATGGCTACACCTTC
v_call: TRBV20-1; j_call: TRBJ2-7; cdr3_length: 14; d_call: NA; clone_size: NA; cdr3_aa: CSARVAGLGYEQYF; cdr3_nt: TGCAGTGCTAGAGTGGCGGGTCTGGGGTACGAGCAGTACTTC
v_call: TRBV6-5; j_call: TRBJ2-7; cdr3_length: 12; d_call: NA; clone_size: few; cdr3_aa: CASGPGVDEQYF; cdr3_nt: TGTGCCAGCGGGCCCGGGGTCGACGAGCAGTACTTC
v_call: TRBV6-2/TRBV6-3; j_call: TRBJ1-1; cdr3_length: 19; d_call: TRBD1; clone_size: many; cdr3_aa: CASSYAWEQGAPLNTEAFF; cdr3_nt: TGTGCCAGCAGTTACGCGTGGGAGCAGGGGGCCCCCTTGAACACTGAAGCTTTCTTT
v_call: TRBV20-1; j_call: TRBJ2-2; cdr3_length: 16; d_call: TRBD2; clone_size: NA; cdr3_aa: CSAGRVAGGPTGELFF; cdr3_nt: TGCAGTGCTGGGAGGGTAGCGGGAGGACCCACCGGGGAGCTGTTTTTT
v_call: TRBV20-1; j_call: TRBJ2-2; cdr3_length: 16; d_call: NA; clone_size: few; cdr3_aa: CSARDQQGADTGELFF; cdr3_nt: TGCAGTGCTAGAGATCAACAGGGTGCGGACACCGGGGAGCTGTTTTTT
v_call: TRBV7-8; j_call: TRBJ2-7; cdr3_length: 14; d_call: TRBD2; clone_size: NA; cdr3_aa: CASNGAGGNYEQYF; cdr3_nt: TGTGCCAGCAACGGAGCGGGGGGAAACTACGAGCAGTACTTC
v_call: TRBV4-1; j_call: TRBJ1-4; cdr3_length: 14; d_call: NA; clone_size: NA; cdr3_aa: CASSQPGPGVKLFF; cdr3_nt: TGCGCCAGCAGCCAACCGGGCCCGGGAGTGAAACTGTTTTTT
v_call: TRBV4-3; j_call: TRBJ2-5; cdr3_length: 16; d_call: TRBD2; clone_size: NA; cdr3_aa: CASSQQRTSGQETQYF; cdr3_nt: TGCGCCAGCAGCCAACAACGGACTAGCGGACAAGAGACCCAGTACTTC
v_call: TRBV20-1; j_call: TRBJ1-6; cdr3_length: 18; d_call: TRBD1; clone_size: NA; cdr3_aa: CSALDRGEGPSYNSPLHF; cdr3_nt: TGCAGTGCTTTGGACAGGGGAGAGGGTCCCTCCTATAATTCACCCCTCCACTTT
v_call: TRBV12-3/TRBV12-4; j_call: TRBJ2-5; cdr3_length: 14; d_call: NA; clone_size: many; cdr3_aa: CASSLGAVQETQYF; cdr3_nt: TGTGCCAGCAGCTTAGGGGCAGTCCAAGAGACCCAGTACTTC
v_call: TRBV3-1; j_call: TRBJ2-2; cdr3_length: 14; d_call: NA; clone_size: NA; cdr3_aa: CASSQAVVVGELFF; cdr3_nt: TGTGCCAGCAGCCAGGCCGTCGTCGTGGGGGAGCTGTTTTTT
v_call: TRBV5-1; j_call: TRBJ2-1; cdr3_length: 17; d_call: TRBD2; clone_size: once; cdr3_aa: CASSPGRVLAGGIEQFF; cdr3_nt: TGCGCCAGCAGCCCAGGAAGGGTCCTAGCGGGAGGGATTGAGCAGTTCTTC
v_call: TRBV4-1; j_call: TRBJ1-2; cdr3_length: 17; d_call: TRBD1; clone_size: NA; cdr3_aa: CASSQDPIGQEVSGYTF; cdr3_nt: TGCGCCAGCAGCCAAGATCCGATCGGACAGGAGGTTTCTGGCTACACCTTC
v_call: TRBV20-1; j_call: TRBJ2-3; cdr3_length: 15; d_call: NA; clone_size: few; cdr3_aa: CSASNRRKSTDTQYF; cdr3_nt: TGCAGTGCTTCTAACAGGCGAAAGAGCACAGATACGCAGTATTTT